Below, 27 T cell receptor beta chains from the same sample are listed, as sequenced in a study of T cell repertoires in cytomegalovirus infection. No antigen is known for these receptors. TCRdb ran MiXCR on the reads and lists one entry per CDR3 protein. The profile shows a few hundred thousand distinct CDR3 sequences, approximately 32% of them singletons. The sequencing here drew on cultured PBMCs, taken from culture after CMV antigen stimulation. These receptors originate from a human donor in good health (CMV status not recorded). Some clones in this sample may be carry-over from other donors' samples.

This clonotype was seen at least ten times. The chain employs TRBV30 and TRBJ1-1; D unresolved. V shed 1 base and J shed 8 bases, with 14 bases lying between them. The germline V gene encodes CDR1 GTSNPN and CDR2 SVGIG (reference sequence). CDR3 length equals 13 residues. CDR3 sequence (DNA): TGTGCCTGGAGTGCCTGGGAGTTAGGCGAAGCTTTCTTT. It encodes CAWSAWELGEAFF. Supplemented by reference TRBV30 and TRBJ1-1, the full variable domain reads SQTIHQWPATLVQPVGSPLSLECTVEGTSNPNLYWYRQAAGRGLQLLFYSVGIGQISSEVPQNLSASRPQDRQFILSSKKLLLSDSGFYLCAWSAWELGEAFFGQGTRLTVV.

CDR3 sequence: CASTRTGTNTGELFF. CDR3 coding DNA: TGTGCCAGCACTCGGACAGGGACGAACACCGGGGAGCTGTTTTTT. This chain uses TRBV6-1 with TRBJ2-2; 8 bases map to TRBD1. The CDR3 covers 15 residues. The ends lost 7 bases at V and 0 bases at J; junction bases unmatched: 4. CDR1 is MNHNS, CDR2 SASEGT, per germline.

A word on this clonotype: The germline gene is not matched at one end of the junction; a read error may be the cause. The CDR3 nucleotides read TGTGACAGCTCCCCACAGGTCGCAGATACGCAGTATTTT. Residues: CDSSPQVADTQYF. The chain carries TRBV9 and TRBJ2-3; possible D gene TRBD1, 5 bases. Germline CDR1 is SGDLS and CDR2 is YYNGEE. This CDR3 contains 13 residues.

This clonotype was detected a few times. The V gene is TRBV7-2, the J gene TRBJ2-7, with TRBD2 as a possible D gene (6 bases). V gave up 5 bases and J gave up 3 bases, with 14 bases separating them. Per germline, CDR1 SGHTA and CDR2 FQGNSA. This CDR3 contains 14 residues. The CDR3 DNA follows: TGTGCCAGCAGCCCCGGGGGTATCGGCTACGAGCAGTACTTC. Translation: CASSPGGIGYEQYF.

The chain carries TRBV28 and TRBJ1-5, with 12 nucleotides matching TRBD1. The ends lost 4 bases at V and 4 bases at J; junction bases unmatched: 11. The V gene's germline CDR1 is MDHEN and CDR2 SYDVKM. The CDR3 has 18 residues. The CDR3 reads CASSSYRDRGLQNQPQHF. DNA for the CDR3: TGTGCCAGCAGTTCTTACCGGGACAGGGGGCTCCAGAATCAGCCCCAGCATTTT.

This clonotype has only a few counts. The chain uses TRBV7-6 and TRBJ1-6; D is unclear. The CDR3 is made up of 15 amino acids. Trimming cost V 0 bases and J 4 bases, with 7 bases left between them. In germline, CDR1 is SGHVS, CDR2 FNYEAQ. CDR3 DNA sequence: TGTGCCAGCAGCTTAGCGACCGAGTATAATTCACCCCTCCACTTT. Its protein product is CASSLATEYNSPLHF.

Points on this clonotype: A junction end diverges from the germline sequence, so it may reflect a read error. CDR3 sequence: CASSGRDGYEQYF. DNA of the CDR3: TGTGCCTCCAGTGGCAGGGACGGCTACGAGCAGTACTTC. This chain connects TRBV24-1 to TRBJ2-7, with D perhaps TRBD1 or TRBD2 (5 bases each). The CDR3 runs 13 residues. The V gene's germline CDR1 is KGHDR and CDR2 SFDVKD.

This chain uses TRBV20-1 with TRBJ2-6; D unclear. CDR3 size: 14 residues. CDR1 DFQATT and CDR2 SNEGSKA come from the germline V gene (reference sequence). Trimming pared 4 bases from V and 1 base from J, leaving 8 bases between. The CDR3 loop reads CSATDESGANVLTF. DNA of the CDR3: TGCAGTGCTACTGATGAATCTGGGGCCAACGTCCTGACTTTC.

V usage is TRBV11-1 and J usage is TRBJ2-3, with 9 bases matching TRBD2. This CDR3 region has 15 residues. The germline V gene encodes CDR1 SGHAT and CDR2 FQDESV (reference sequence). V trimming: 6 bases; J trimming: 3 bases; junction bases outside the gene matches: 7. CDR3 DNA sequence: TGTGCCAGCAGAGGCGGGAGGGACGGAACAGATACGCAGTATTTT. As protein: CASRGGRDGTDTQYF. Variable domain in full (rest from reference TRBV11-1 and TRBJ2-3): EAEVAQSPRYKITEKSQAVAFWCDPISGHATLYWYRQILGQGPELLVQFQDESVVDDSQLPKDRFSAERLKGVDSTLKIQPAELGDSAMYLCASRGGRDGTDTQYFGPGTRLTVL.

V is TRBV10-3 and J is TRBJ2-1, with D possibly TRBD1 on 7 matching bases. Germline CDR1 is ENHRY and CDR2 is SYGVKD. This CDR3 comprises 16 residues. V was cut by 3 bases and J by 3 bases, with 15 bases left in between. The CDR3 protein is CAISDPAGGFYNEQFF. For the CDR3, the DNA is TGTGCCATCAGTGACCCAGCAGGGGGGTTCTACAATGAGCAGTTCTTC.

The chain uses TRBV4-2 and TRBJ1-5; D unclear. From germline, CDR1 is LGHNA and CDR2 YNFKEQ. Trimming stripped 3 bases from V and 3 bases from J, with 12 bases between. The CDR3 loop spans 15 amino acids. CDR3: CASSQDTEPNQPQHF. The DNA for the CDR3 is TGTGCCAGCAGCCAGGATACAGAACCCAATCAGCCCCAGCATTTT.

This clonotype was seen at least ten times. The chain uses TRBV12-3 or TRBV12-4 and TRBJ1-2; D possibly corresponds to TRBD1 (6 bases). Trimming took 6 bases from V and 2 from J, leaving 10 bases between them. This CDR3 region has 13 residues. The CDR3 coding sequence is TGTGCCAGCAGGAAGGACAGAAACTATGGCTACACCTTC. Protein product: CASRKDRNYGYTF.

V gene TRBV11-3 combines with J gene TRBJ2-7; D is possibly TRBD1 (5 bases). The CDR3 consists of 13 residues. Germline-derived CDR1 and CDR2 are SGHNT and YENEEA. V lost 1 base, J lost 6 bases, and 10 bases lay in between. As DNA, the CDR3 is TGTGCCAGCAGCTTAGTGGGGCAGGCCGAGCAGTACTTC. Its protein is CASSLVGQAEQYF.

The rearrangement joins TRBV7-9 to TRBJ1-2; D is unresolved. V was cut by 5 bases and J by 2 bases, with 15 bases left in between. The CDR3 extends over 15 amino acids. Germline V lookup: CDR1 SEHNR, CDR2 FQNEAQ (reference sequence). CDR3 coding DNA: TGTGCCAGCAGCCCCCGTCTGGGAGCCAACTATGGCTACACCTTC. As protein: CASSPRLGANYGYTF.

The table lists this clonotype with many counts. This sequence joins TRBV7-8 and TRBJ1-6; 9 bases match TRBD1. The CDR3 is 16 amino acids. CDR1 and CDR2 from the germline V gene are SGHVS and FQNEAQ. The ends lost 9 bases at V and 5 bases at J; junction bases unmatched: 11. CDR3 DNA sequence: TGTGCCAGAAATCAAACAGGGGGCGCTGATAATTCACCCCTCCACTTT. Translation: CARNQTGGADNSPLHF.

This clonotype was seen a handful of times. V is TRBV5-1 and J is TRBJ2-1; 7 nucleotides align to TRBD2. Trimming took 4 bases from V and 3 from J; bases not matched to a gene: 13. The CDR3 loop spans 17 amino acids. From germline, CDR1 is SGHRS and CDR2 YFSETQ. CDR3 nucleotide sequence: TGCGCCAGCAGCCCCGACGGGACGGGAGGCCACTACAATGAGCAGTTCTTC. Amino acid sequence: CASSPDGTGGHYNEQFF. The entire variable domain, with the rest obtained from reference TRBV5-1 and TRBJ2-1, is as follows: KAGVTQTPRYLIKTRGQQVTLSCSPISGHRSVSWYQQTPGQGLQFLFEYFSETQRNKGNFPGRFSGRQFSNSRSEMNVSTLELGDSALYLCASSPDGTGGHYNEQFFGPGTRLTVL.

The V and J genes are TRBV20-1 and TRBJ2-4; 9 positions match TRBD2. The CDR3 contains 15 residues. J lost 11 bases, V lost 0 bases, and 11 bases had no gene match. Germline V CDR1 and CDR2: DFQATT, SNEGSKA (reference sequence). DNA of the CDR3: TGCAGTGCTAGAGATAAGGCTAGCGGGGTAGTAGTTCAGTACTTC. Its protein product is CSARDKASGVVVQYF.

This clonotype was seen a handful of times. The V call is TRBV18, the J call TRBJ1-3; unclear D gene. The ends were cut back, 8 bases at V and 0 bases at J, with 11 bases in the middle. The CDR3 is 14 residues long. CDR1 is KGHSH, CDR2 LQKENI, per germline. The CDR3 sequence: CASNTESSGNTIYF. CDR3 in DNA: TGTGCCAGCAACACAGAGAGCTCTGGAAACACCATATATTTT.

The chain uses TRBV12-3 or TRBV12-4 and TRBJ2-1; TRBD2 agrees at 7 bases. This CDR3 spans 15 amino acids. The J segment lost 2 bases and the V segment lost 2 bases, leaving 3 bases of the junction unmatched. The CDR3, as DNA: TGTGCCAGCAGTTTATGGGGGGGAACCTACAATGAGCAGTTCTTC. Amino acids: CASSLWGGTYNEQFF.

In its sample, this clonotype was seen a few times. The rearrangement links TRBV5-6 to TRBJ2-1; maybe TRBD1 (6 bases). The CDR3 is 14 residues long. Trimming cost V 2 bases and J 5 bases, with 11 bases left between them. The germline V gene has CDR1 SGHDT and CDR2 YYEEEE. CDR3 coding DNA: TGTGCCAGCAGCTTCTCTAACAGGGACAATGAGCAGTTCTTC. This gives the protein CASSFSNRDNEQFF.

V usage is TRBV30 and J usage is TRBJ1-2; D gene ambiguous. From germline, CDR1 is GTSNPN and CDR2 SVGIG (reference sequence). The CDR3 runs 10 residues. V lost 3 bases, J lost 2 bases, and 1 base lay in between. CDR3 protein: CAWRNYGYTF. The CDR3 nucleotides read TGTGCCTGGAGGAACTATGGCTACACCTTC.

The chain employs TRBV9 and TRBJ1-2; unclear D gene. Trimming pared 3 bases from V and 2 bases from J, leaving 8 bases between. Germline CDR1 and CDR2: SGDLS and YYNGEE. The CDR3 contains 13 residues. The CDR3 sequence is CASSAVRNYGYTF. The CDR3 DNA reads TGTGCCAGCAGCGCGGTAAGGAACTATGGCTACACCTTC.

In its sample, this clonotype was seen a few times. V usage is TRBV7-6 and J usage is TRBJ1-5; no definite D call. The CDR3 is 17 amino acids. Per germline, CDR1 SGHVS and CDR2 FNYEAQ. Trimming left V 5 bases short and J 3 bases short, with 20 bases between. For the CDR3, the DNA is TGTGCCAGCAGCCTCGAAAGGGTTTCAGGCTCCAATCAGCCCCAGCATTTT. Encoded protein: CASSLERVSGSNQPQHF.

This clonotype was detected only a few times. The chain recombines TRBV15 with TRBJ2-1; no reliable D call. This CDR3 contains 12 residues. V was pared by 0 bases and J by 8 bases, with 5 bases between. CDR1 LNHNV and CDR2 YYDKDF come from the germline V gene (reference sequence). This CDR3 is CATSRDWHEQFF. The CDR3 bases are TGTGCCACCAGCAGAGATTGGCATGAGCAGTTCTTC.

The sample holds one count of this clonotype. CDR3 amino acids: CASSPTGLLTDTQYF. CDR3 coding DNA: TGTGCCAGTAGTCCAACAGGGCTTCTCACAGATACGCAGTATTTT. The chain carries TRBV19 and TRBJ2-3; TRBD1 is a possible D gene (6 bases). CDR3 length: 15 amino acids. Trimming took off 5 bases at V and 2 bases at J, with 14 bases between the two ends. CDR1 is LNHDA, CDR2 SQIVND, per germline (reference sequence).

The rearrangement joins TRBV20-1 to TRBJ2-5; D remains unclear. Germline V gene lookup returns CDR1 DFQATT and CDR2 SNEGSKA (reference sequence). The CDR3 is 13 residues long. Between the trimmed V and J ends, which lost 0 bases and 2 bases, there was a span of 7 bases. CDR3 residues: CSARDPPQETQYF. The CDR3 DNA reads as TGCAGTGCTAGAGATCCCCCACAAGAGACCCAGTACTTC.

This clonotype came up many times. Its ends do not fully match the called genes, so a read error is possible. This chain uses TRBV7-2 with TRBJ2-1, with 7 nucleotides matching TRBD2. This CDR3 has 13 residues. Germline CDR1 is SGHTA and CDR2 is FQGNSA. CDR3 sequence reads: CASSRSGDRPLLF. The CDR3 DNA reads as TGTGCCAGCAGCCGCAGCGGGGATCGGCCCTTGCTCTTC.